One sample yielded the 32 T cell receptor beta chains listed below, sequenced in a study of blood T cell repertoires in COVID-19. Here immunoSEQ multiplex PCR was the method, and the copy in TCRdb shows in-frame clones only, minus some. Among around 75,000 clones listed, 79% were seen once. The sequenced sample was peripheral blood. These receptor sequences come from a woman older than 75 with active or convalescent COVID-19.

The chain uses TRBV19 and TRBJ1-5; a possible D gene is TRBD1 (6 bases). Germline values: CDR1 LNHDA, CDR2 SQIVND (reference sequence). The CDR3 loop spans 15 amino acids. V lost 3 bases, J lost 6 bases, and 15 bases lay in between. This CDR3 reads CASSIGQLGSQPQHF. CDR3 DNA sequence: TGTGCCAGTAGTATCGGACAGCTAGGTAGTCAGCCCCAGCATTTT.

The chain combines TRBV11-2 with TRBJ2-1; 10 positions agree with TRBD2. Germline-derived CDR1 and CDR2 are SGHAT and FQNNGV. Losses at the gene ends were 5 bases for V and 4 bases for J; bases not matched to a gene: 8. The CDR3 has 16 amino acids. CDR3 residues: CASSMLAGGRYNEQFF. The CDR3 nucleotides read TGTGCCAGCAGCATGTTAGCGGGGGGAAGGTACAATGAGCAGTTCTTC. The whole variable domain, remainder taken from reference TRBV11-2 and TRBJ2-1, is EAGVAQSPRYKIIEKRQSVAFWCNPISGHATLYWYQQILGQGPKLLIQFQNNGVVDDSQLPKDRFSAERLKGVDSTLKIQPAKLEDSAVYLCASSMLAGGRYNEQFFGPGTRLTVL.

This chain connects TRBV4-3 to TRBJ2-1; 11 bases are a match to TRBD2. The CDR3 has 16 residues. CDR1 and CDR2 (germline): LGHNA, YSLEER. J lost 14 bases, V lost 0 bases, and 12 bases had no gene match. This CDR3 reads CASSQEPSGGLGQKFF. The DNA of the CDR3 is TGCGCCAGCAGCCAAGAACCTAGCGGGGGGCTGGGGCAAAAGTTCTTC.

J is TRBJ2-5 and V is TRBV15, with 9 bases aligning to TRBD1. The CDR3 is 14 residues long. V gave up 3 bases and J gave up 5 bases; unmatched junction bases: 4. Germline-derived CDR1 and CDR2 are LNHNV and YYDKDF (reference sequence). The CDR3 is CATSRAGTGETQYF. CDR3 bases: TGTGCCACCAGCAGGGCAGGGACAGGGGAGACCCAGTACTTC.

The chain recombines TRBV9 with TRBJ1-2, with 10 bases aligning to TRBD1. This CDR3 is 17 amino acids long. The V gene end was trimmed by 0 bases and the J gene end by 0 bases; junction bases not matched to a gene: 5. Germline CDR1 is SGDLS and CDR2 is YYNGEE. The CDR3 is CASSVGTGGLANYGYTF. The CDR3 DNA follows: TGTGCCAGCAGCGTAGGGACAGGGGGGTTAGCTAACTATGGCTACACCTTC.

This chain links TRBV6-2 or TRBV6-3 with TRBJ1-1; possibly TRBD1 for D (6 bases). The CDR3 consists of 17 residues. Germline V gene sequence: CDR1 MNHEY, CDR2 SVGEGT. V lost 0 bases and J lost 0, with 14 bases in between. The CDR3 is CASSYSWGGKLNTEAFF. The CDR3 nucleotides are TGTGCCAGCAGTTACTCTTGGGGGGGCAAGCTGAACACTGAAGCTTTCTTT.

V and J are TRBV6-5 and TRBJ2-1, with TRBD2 matching 13 bases. The CDR3 runs 15 residues. Germline assignment: CDR1 MNHEY and CDR2 SVGAGI. The J segment lost 7 bases and the V segment lost 4 bases, leaving 4 bases of the junction unmatched. The CDR3 DNA is TGTGCCAGCAGTTCGGGACTAGCGGGACTGAATGAGCAGTTCTTC. Protein product: CASSSGLAGLNEQFF.

This clone was recorded only once. V usage is TRBV19 and J usage is TRBJ1-5; D remains unclear. The germline gives CDR1 LNHDA, CDR2 SQIVND (reference sequence). V was pared by 3 bases and J by 1 base, with 13 bases between. This CDR3 has 16 residues. DNA of the CDR3: TGTGCCAGTAGTATCCGTGGGCGGGAGAGCAATCAGCCCCAGCATTTT. It is translated as CASSIRGRESNQPQHF. The whole variable domain, filled in from reference TRBV19 and TRBJ1-5, reads DGGITQSPKYLFRKEGQNVTLSCEQNLNHDAMYWYRQDPGQGLRLIYYSQIVNDFQKGDIAEGYSVSREKKESFPLTVTSAQKNPTAFYLCASSIRGRESNQPQHFGDGTRLSIL.

This sequence joins TRBV5-8 and TRBJ1-5; 7 bases line up with TRBD1. CDR3 length equals 13 residues. Losses at the gene ends were 2 bases for V and 7 bases for J; bases not matched to a gene: 3. Looked up from germline, CDR1 is SGHTS and CDR2 is YDEGEE. DNA of the CDR3: TGTGCCAGCAGCTTAGACAGGGACCAGCCCCAGCATTTT. Its protein product is CASSLDRDQPQHF.

The chain employs TRBV27 and TRBJ2-5, with 10 bases matching TRBD2. This CDR3 is built from 16 residues. Trimming removed 6 bases from V and 6 bases from J; junction bases left unmatched: 13. Germline CDR1 and CDR2: MNHEY and SMNVEV (reference sequence). The CDR3 region has the DNA TGTGCCAGCAGACAATCCGCTAGCGGGAGTGGTAAGACCCAGTACTTC. Protein: CASRQSASGSGKTQYF.

The CDR3 loop reads CASSPTGTGRSGELFF. The CDR3 DNA is TGTGCCAGCAGTCCCACCGGGACAGGGAGGTCCGGGGAGCTGTTTTTT. The chain combines TRBV2 with TRBJ2-2; TRBD1 matches 9 bases. V was clipped by 5 bases and J by 6 bases; unmatched bases: 10. The germline V gene has CDR1 SNHLY and CDR2 FYNNEI. CDR3 length: 16 amino acids. The complete variable domain, with remaining parts taken from reference TRBV2 and TRBJ2-2, reads EPEVTQTPSHQVTQMGQEVILRCVPISNHLYFYWYRQILGQKVEFLVSFYNNEISEKSEIFDDQFSVERPDGSNFTLKIRSTKLEDSAMYFCASSPTGTGRSGELFFGEGSRLTVL.

The V and J genes are TRBV19 and TRBJ1-5; D is undetermined. Germline CDR1 and CDR2: LNHDA and SQIVND (reference sequence). The CDR3 totals 13 residues. Deletions cut 5 bases from V and 5 bases from J, with 10 bases between. For the CDR3, the DNA is TGTGCCAGTAGTTCAAACAATGATCAGCCCCAGCATTTT. Protein: CASSSNNDQPQHF.

The chain couples TRBV14 to TRBJ1-4, with D hard to call. The CDR3 extends over 15 amino acids. V lost 2 bases and J 7 bases, leaving 14 bases between the germline ends. Germline V gene data show CDR1 as SGHDN and CDR2 as FVKESK. CDR3 DNA sequence: TGTGCCAGCAGCCAACGTGACGGGATGGGTGAAAAACTGTTTTTT. Amino acid sequence: CASSQRDGMGEKLFF. Combining the CDR3 with reference TRBV14 and TRBJ1-4 gives the whole variable domain EAGVTQFPSHSVIEKGQTVTLRCDPISGHDNLYWYRRVMGKEIKFLLHFVKESKQDESGMPNNRFLAERTGGTYSTLKVQPAELEDSGVYFCASSQRDGMGEKLFFGSGTQLSVL.

This chain links TRBV7-2 with TRBJ2-3; TRBD2 matches 9 bases. With 7 bases clipped from V and 5 bases from J, the junction kept 13 bases outside the gene matches. The CDR3 contains 16 residues. Germline-derived CDR1 and CDR2 are SGHTA and FQGNSA. This chain's CDR3 is CASILSGLAGQDTQYF. For the CDR3, the DNA is TGTGCCAGCATCCTATCCGGTCTAGCGGGGCAAGATACGCAGTATTTT.

The chain joins TRBV5-6 to TRBJ2-1; 8 bases are shared with TRBD1. The V segment lost 4 bases and the J segment 3 bases; nucleotides outside the gene matches: 6. The germline V gene has CDR1 SGHDT and CDR2 YYEEEE. This CDR3 is built from 15 residues. The CDR3 spells CASSPRTGNYNEQFF. Written as DNA, the CDR3 is TGTGCCAGCAGCCCGCGGACAGGGAACTACAATGAGCAGTTCTTC.

This chain uses TRBV28 with TRBJ2-7; 7 bases are shared with TRBD1. The V gene's germline CDR1 is MDHEN and CDR2 SYDVKM. The CDR3 consists of 14 residues. The junction had 11 bases not matched to a gene; V was cut back by 10 bases and J by 2 bases. CDR3 DNA sequence: TGTGCCACGATTCGACAGGGAACAGCCTACGAGCAGTACTTC. It is translated as CATIRQGTAYEQYF.

The chain carries TRBV7-2 and TRBJ2-5; D might be TRBD1 (6 bases). Germline lookup yields CDR1 SGHTA and CDR2 FQGNSA. The CDR3 loop spans 15 amino acids. Trimming took 5 bases from V and 5 from J, leaving 18 bases between them. CDR3 nucleotides: TGTGCCAGCAGCCCAACAGGGACAAACTGGGAGACCCAGTACTTC. Protein product: CASSPTGTNWETQYF.

V and J are TRBV28 and TRBJ1-4, with 9 bases that match TRBD1. This CDR3 spans 18 amino acids. After removal of 5 bases from V and 5 bases from J, the junction contained 15 bases not matched to a gene. CDR1 MDHEN and CDR2 SYDVKM come from the germline V gene. CDR3 sequence (DNA): TGTGCCAGCAGTGAACCGGGACAGGGCCTCACAAGGAATGAAAAACTGTTTTTT. This codes for CASSEPGQGLTRNEKLFF.

The chain recombines TRBV28 with TRBJ1-5; 9 positions agree with TRBD1. The CDR3 spans 16 residues. CDR1 is MDHEN and CDR2 is SYDVKM in the germline V gene. V was pared by 5 bases and J by 5 bases, with 10 bases of the junction left unmatched. The CDR3 loop reads CASSLYPGQGYQPQHF. DNA for the CDR3: TGTGCCAGCAGTCTCTATCCGGGACAGGGATATCAGCCCCAGCATTTT.

Only one count was recorded for this clone. The V and J genes are TRBV2 and TRBJ1-5, with a possible D match to TRBD1 (6 bases). The germline V gene encodes CDR1 SNHLY and CDR2 FYNNEI. The CDR3 covers 12 residues. The V and J ends lost 2 bases and 8 bases respectively, with 7 bases between them. CDR3 amino acids: CASSEWTEPQHF. The CDR3, as DNA: TGTGCCAGCAGTGAATGGACAGAGCCCCAGCATTTT.

This clone was seen a handful of times. The chain has TRBV4-3 and TRBJ2-6; no reliable D call. This CDR3 has 16 residues. Germline-derived CDR1 and CDR2 are LGHNA and YSLEER. V dropped 0 bases and J dropped 1 base, with 7 bases sitting between them. The CDR3 region is CASSQDFRSGANVLTF. CDR3 sequence (DNA): TGCGCCAGCAGCCAAGATTTCCGTTCTGGGGCCAACGTCCTGACTTTC.

The J gene is TRBJ2-1, the V gene TRBV11-2; 13 nucleotides align to TRBD2. This CDR3 has 14 amino acids. Unmatched junction bases numbered 6, after V lost 6 bases and J lost 10 bases. The V gene's germline CDR1 is SGHAT and CDR2 FQNNGV. This chain's CDR3 is CASRRGLAGEEQFF. DNA for the CDR3: TGTGCCAGCAGGAGAGGACTAGCGGGAGAAGAGCAGTTCTTC.

The CDR3 sequence: CASTKLAGRNEQFF. The CDR3, as DNA: TGTGCCAGCACAAAACTAGCGGGACGGAATGAGCAGTTCTTC. The chain uses TRBV27 and TRBJ2-1, with 10 positions matching TRBD2. CDR1 is MNHEY and CDR2 is SMNVEV in the germline V gene (reference sequence). Trimming cost V 7 bases and J 7 bases; bases outside gene matches: 7. The CDR3 is made up of 14 amino acids.

The chain combines TRBV2 with TRBJ1-2; D ambiguous. V was trimmed by 7 bases and J by 5 bases, leaving 11 bases between them. Germline lookup yields CDR1 SNHLY and CDR2 FYNNEI. This CDR3 spans 12 amino acids. This CDR3 reads CASMDYSYGYTF. Here the CDR3 DNA reads TGTGCCAGCATGGACTACTCTTATGGCTACACCTTC.

The genes are TRBV27 and TRBJ2-7; 7 nucleotides agree with TRBD1. The CDR3 spans 13 residues. V gave up 4 bases and J gave up 4 bases; unmatched junction bases: 4. CDR1 is MNHEY and CDR2 is SMNVEV in the germline V gene (reference sequence). Here the CDR3 DNA reads TGTGCCAGCAGTTCGACAGGGCAGTACGAGCAGTACTTC. The encoded protein is CASSSTGQYEQYF.

This clone came up a few times. This rearrangement joins TRBV4-3 to TRBJ1-2; 8 bases are shared with TRBD1. The CDR3 runs 15 residues. J lost 1 base, V lost 4 bases, and 5 bases had no gene match. Germline assignment: CDR1 LGHNA and CDR2 YSLEER. CDR3 sequence: CASSLDRGLNYGYTF. CDR3 coding DNA: TGCGCCAGCAGCCTTGACAGGGGACTTAACTATGGCTACACCTTC.

This sequence joins TRBV5-1 and TRBJ1-1; TRBD1 agrees at 12 bases. Trimming took 0 bases from V and 4 from J; bases not matched to a gene: 4. Per germline, CDR1 SGHRS and CDR2 YFSETQ. The CDR3 covers 16 residues. The DNA of the CDR3 is TGCGCCAGCAGCTTGGCCGAGGGACAGGGGGCCACTGAAGCTTTCTTT. Translating gives CASSLAEGQGATEAFF. The full variable domain, its missing parts supplied by reference TRBV5-1 and TRBJ1-1, is KAGVTQTPRYLIKTRGQQVTLSCSPISGHRSVSWYQQTPGQGLQFLFEYFSETQRNKGNFPGRFSGRQFSNSRSEMNVSTLELGDSALYLCASSLAEGQGATEAFFGQGTRLTVV.

The J gene is TRBJ1-4, the V gene TRBV19; 8 bases map to TRBD1. CDR1 is LNHDA, CDR2 SQIVND, per germline (reference sequence). The trim removed 5 bases at V and 3 bases at J, leaving 8 bases unmatched. The CDR3 spans 16 residues. CDR3 residues: CASSSRPGQANEKLFF. In nucleotides, the CDR3 is TGTGCCAGTAGTTCAAGACCGGGACAGGCTAATGAAAAACTGTTTTTT.

This chain uses TRBV5-1 with TRBJ1-4; TRBD1 aligns across 8 bases. J lost 8 bases, V lost 4 bases, and 7 bases had no gene match. The CDR3 is 14 amino acids. Germline V gives CDR1 SGHRS, CDR2 YFSETQ. The CDR3 region is CASSQTGVEEKLFF. The CDR3, as DNA: TGCGCCAGCAGCCAGACAGGGGTCGAGGAAAAACTGTTTTTT.

V and J are TRBV6-2 or TRBV6-3 and TRBJ2-1; 10 nucleotides agree with TRBD2. CDR3 length equals 17 residues. Germline CDR1 is MNHEY and CDR2 is SVGEGT. Losses at the gene ends were 4 bases for V and 4 bases for J; bases not matched to a gene: 10. CDR3 region: CASSFITSGTTYNEQFF. The CDR3 coding sequence is TGTGCCAGCAGTTTTATCACTAGCGGGACAACGTACAATGAGCAGTTCTTC.

V and J are TRBV7-9 and TRBJ2-1, with D possibly matching TRBD2 (6 bases). Trimming removed 10 bases from V and 5 bases from J, with 27 bases in between. The CDR3 sequence is 17 residues long. CDR1 is SEHNR and CDR2 is FQNEAQ in the germline V gene (reference sequence). CDR3 amino acids: CATRRSHFSGGHNEQFF. The CDR3 DNA reads TGTGCCACCCGTCGATCCCACTTTAGCGGAGGACACAATGAGCAGTTCTTC.

The V and J genes are TRBV5-8 and TRBJ2-7; perhaps TRBD2 as D (6 bases). Germline V gene lookup returns CDR1 SGHTS and CDR2 YDEGEE. This CDR3 comprises 14 residues. V lost 4 bases to trimming and J lost 2 bases, with 13 bases between them. In DNA form, the CDR3 reads TGTGCCAGCAGCCGGCTCGGGAGAACCTACGAGCAGTACTTC. Translating it yields CASSRLGRTYEQYF.